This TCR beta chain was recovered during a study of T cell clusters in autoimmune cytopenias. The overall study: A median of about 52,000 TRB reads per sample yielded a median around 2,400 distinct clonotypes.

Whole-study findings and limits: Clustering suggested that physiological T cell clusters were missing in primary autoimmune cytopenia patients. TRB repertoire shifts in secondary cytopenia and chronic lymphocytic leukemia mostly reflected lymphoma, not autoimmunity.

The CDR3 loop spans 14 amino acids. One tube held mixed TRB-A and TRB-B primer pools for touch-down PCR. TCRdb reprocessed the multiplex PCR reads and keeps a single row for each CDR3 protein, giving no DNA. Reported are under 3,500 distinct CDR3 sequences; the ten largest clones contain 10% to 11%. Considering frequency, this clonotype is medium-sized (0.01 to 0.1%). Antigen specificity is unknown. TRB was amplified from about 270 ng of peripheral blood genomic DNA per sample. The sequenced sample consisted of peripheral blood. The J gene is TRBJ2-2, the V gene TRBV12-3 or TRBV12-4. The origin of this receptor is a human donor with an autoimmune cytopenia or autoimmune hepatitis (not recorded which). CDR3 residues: CASSLTANTGELFF.